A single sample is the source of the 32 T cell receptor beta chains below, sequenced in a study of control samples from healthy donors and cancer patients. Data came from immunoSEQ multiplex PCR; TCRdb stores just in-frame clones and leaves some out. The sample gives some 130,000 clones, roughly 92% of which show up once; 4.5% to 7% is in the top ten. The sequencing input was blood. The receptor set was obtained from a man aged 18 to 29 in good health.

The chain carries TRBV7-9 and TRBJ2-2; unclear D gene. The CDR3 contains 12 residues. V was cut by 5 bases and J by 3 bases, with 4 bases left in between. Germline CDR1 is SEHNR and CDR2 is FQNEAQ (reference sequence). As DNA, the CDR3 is TGTGCCAGCAGCGCATACACCGGGGAGCTGTTTTTT. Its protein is CASSAYTGELFF.

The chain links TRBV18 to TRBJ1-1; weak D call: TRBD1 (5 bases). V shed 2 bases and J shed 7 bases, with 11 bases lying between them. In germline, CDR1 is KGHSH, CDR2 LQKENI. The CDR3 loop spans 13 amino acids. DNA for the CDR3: TGTGCCAGCTCACCAGGCAGGGATGGTGAAGCTTTCTTT. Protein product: CASSPGRDGEAFF. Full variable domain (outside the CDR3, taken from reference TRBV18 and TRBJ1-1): NAGVMQNPRHLVRRRGQEARLRCSPMKGHSHVYWYRQLPEEGLKFMVYLQKENIIDESGMPKERFSAEFPKEGPSILRIQQVVRGDSAAYFCASSPGRDGEAFFGQGTRLTVV.

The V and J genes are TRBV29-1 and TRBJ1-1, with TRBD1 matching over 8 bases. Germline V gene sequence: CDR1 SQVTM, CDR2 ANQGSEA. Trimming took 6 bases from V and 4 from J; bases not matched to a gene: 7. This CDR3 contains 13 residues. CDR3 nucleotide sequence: TGCAGCGTCGCGGACAGGGTTGGCACTGAAGCTTTCTTT. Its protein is CSVADRVGTEAFF.

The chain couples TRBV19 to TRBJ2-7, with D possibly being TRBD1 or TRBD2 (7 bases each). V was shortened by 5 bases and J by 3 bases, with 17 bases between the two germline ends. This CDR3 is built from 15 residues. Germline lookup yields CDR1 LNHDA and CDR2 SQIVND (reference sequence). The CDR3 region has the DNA TGTGCCAGTAGTCTCCAACCAGGGGGGGGCTACGAGCAGTACTTC. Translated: CASSLQPGGGYEQYF.

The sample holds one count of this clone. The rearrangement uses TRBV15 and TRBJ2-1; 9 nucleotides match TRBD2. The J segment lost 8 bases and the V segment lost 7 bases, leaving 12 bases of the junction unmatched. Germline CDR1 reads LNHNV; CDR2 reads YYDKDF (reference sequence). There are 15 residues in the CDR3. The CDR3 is CATTKELAGFDEQFF. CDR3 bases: TGTGCCACCACAAAGGAGCTAGCGGGGTTCGATGAGCAGTTCTTC. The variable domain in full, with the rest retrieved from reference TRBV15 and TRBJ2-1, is DAMVIQNPRYQVTQFGKPVTLSCSQTLNHNVMYWYQQKSSQAPKLLFHYYDKDFNNEADTPDNFQSRRPNTSFCFLDIRSPGLGDTAMYLCATTKELAGFDEQFFGPGTRLTVL.

This CDR3 is CASRGPAGNLSGANVLTF. The CDR3 nucleotides are TGTGCCAGCAGGGGGCCGGCAGGTAACCTCTCTGGGGCCAACGTCCTGACTTTC. This rearrangement joins TRBV7-9 to TRBJ2-6; D may be TRBD1 (5 bases). Deletions cut 6 bases from V and 0 bases from J, with 18 bases between. Germline assignment: CDR1 SEHNR and CDR2 FQNEAQ (reference sequence). The CDR3 covers 18 residues.

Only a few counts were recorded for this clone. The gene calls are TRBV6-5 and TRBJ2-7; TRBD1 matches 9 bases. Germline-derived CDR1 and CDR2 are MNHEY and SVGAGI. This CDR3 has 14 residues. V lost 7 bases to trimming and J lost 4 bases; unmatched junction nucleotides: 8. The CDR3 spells CASIRDRAKYEQYF. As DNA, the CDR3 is TGTGCCAGCATACGGGACAGGGCTAAGTACGAGCAGTACTTC.

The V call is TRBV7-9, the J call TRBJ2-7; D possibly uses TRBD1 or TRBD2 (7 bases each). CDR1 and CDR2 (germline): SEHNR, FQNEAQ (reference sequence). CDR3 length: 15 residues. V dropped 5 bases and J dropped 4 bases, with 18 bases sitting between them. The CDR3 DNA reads TGTGCCAGCAGCGGAAGCAGGGGGGGAGGATACGAGCAGTACTTC. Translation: CASSGSRGGGYEQYF.

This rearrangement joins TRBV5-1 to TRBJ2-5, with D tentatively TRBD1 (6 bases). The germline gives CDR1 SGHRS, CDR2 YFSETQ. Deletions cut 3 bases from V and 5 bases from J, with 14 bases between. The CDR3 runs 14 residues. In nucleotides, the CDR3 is TGCGCCAGCAGCTCTTCCGGGACAAAGGAGACCCAGTACTTC. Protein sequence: CASSSSGTKETQYF.

CDR3 nucleotide sequence: TGTGCCAGCAGTGGGCTTGTCGCGGGGGCTAGCACAGATACGCAGTATTTT. It is translated as CASSGLVAGASTDTQYF. This chain connects TRBV2 to TRBJ2-3; D may be TRBD2 (7 bases). V was pared by 4 bases and J by 0 bases, with 17 bases between. Germline V gene data show CDR1 as SNHLY and CDR2 as FYNNEI. This CDR3 has 17 residues.

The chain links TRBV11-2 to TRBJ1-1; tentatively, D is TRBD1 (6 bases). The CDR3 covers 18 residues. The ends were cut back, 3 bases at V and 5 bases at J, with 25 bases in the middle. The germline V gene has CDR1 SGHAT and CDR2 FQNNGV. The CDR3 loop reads CASSFPPLLGGPLTEAFF. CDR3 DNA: TGTGCCAGCAGCTTTCCCCCCTTATTAGGGGGGCCATTAACTGAAGCTTTCTTT.

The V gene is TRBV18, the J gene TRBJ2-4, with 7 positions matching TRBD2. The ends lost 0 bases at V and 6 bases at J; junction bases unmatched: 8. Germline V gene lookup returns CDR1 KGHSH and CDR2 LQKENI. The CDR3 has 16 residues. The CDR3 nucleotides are TGTGCCAGCTCACCACCACTAGAGCCGGGAGGAAACATTCAGTACTTC. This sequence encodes CASSPPLEPGGNIQYF.

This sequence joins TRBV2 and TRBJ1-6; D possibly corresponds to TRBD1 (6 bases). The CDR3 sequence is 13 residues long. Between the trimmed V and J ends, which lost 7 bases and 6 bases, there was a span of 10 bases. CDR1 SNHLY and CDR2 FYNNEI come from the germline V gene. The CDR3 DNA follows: TGTGCCAGCACCACAGGGACTAATTCACCCCTCCACTTT. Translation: CASTTGTNSPLHF.

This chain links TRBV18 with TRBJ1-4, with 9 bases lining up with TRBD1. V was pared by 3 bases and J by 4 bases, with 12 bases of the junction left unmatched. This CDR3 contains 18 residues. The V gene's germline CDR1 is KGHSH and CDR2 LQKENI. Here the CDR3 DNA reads TGTGCCAGCTCACCCCATAGGGGGACAGGGAACTTTAATGAAAAACTGTTTTTT. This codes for CASSPHRGTGNFNEKLFF.

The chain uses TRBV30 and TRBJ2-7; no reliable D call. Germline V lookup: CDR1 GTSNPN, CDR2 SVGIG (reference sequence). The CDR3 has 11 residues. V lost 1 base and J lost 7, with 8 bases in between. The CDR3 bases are TGTGCCTGGAGTGAGACGCGGGAGCAGTACTTC. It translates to CAWSETREQYF.

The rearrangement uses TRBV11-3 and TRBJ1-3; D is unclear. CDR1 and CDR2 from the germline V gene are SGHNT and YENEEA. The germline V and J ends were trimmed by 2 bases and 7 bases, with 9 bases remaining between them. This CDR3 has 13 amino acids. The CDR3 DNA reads TGTGCCAGCAGCTTAAGAGAAGGGAACACCATATATTTT. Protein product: CASSLREGNTIYF. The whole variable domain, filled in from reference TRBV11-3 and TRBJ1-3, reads EAGVVQSPRYKIIEKKQPVAFWCNPISGHNTLYWYLQNLGQGPELLIRYENEEAVDDSQLPKDRFSAERLKGVDSTLKIQPAELGDSAVYLCASSLREGNTIYFGEGSWLTVV.

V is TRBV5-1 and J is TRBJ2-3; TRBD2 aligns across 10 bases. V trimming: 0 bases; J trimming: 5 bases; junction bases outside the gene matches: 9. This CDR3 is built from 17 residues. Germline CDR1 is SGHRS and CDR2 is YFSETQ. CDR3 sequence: CASSLAAGAGGRDTQYF. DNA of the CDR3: TGCGCCAGCAGCTTGGCCGCCGGAGCGGGGGGGCGAGATACGCAGTATTTT.

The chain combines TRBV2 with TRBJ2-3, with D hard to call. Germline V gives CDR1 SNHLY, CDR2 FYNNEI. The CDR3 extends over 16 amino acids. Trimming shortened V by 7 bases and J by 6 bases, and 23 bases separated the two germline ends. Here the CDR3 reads CASNGPPLVPADTQYF. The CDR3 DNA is TGTGCCAGCAACGGGCCCCCCCTGGTGCCGGCGGATACGCAGTATTTT.

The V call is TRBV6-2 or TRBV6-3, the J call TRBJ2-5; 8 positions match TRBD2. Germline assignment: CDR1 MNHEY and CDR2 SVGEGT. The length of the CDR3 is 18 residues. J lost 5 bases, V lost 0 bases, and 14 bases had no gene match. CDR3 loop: CASSYSVTGGDPSETQYF. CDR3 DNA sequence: TGTGCCAGCAGTTACTCAGTAACCGGGGGGGACCCTTCGGAGACCCAGTACTTC.

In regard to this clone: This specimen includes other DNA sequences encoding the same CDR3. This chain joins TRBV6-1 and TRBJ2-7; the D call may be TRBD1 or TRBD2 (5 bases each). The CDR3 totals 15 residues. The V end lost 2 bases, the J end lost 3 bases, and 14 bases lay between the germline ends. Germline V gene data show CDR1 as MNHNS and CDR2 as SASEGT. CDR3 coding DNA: TGTGCCAGCAGTGAAATCCGGGGTGGGGGCTACGAGCAGTACTTC. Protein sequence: CASSEIRGGGYEQYF.

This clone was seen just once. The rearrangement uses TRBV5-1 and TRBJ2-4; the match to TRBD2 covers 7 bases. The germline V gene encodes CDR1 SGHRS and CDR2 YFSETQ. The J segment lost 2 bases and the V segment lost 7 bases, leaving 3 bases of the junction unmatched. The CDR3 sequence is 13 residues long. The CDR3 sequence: CASRRGTKNIQYF. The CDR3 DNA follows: TGCGCCAGCCGGCGGGGGACCAAAAACATTCAGTACTTC.

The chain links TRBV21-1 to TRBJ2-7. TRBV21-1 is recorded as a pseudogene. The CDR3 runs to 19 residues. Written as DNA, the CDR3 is TGTGCCAGCCCTTTCCTACGGACACGAGGGCCGCTCGCTATCTACGAGCAGTACTTC. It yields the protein CASPFLRTRGPLAIYEQYF.

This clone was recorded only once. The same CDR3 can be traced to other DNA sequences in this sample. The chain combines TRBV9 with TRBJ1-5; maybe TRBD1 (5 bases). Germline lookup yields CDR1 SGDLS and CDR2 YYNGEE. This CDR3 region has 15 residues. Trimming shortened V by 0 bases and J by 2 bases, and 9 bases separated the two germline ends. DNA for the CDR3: TGTGCCAGCAGCGTAGGAGGAGGGGGCAATCAGCCCCAGCATTTT. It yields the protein CASSVGGGGNQPQHF.

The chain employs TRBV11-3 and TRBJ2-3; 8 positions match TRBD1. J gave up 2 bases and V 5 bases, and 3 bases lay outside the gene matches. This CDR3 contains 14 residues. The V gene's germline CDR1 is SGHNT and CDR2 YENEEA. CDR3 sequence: CASSVDRATDTQYF. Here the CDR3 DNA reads TGTGCCAGCAGCGTGGACAGGGCCACAGATACGCAGTATTTT.

CDR3 residues: CASSLGRLAGGISYNEQFF. The DNA for the CDR3 is TGTGCCAGCAGCTTAGGGAGACTAGCGGGGGGGATCTCCTACAATGAGCAGTTCTTC. The genes are TRBV7-2 and TRBJ2-1, with TRBD2 matching over 14 bases. The length of the CDR3 is 19 residues. Germline CDR1 SGHTA, CDR2 FQGNSA. The V segment lost 1 base and the J segment 0 bases; nucleotides outside the gene matches: 5.

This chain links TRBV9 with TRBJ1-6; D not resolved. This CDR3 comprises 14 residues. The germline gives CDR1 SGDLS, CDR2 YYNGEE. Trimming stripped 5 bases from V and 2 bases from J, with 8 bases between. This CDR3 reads CASRGGAYNSPLHF. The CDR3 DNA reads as TGTGCCAGCAGGGGAGGCGCCTATAATTCACCCCTCCACTTT.

The CDR3 DNA sequence: TGTGCCAGCTCCCTACTGCGGGGCCGACAGGGGGATCAGCCCCAGCATTTT. Protein: CASSLLRGRQGDQPQHF. V usage is TRBV28 and J usage is TRBJ1-5; 9 bases match TRBD1. The germline V gene encodes CDR1 MDHEN and CDR2 SYDVKM. V was pared by 8 bases and J by 5 bases, with 16 bases of the junction left unmatched. The CDR3 extends over 17 amino acids. Full variable domain (remainder filled in from reference TRBV28 and TRBJ1-5): DVKVTQSSRYLVKRTGEKVFLECVQDMDHENMFWYRQDPGLGLRLIYFSYDVKMKEKGDIPEGYSVSREKKERFSLILESASTNQTSMYLCASSLLRGRQGDQPQHFGDGTRLSIL.

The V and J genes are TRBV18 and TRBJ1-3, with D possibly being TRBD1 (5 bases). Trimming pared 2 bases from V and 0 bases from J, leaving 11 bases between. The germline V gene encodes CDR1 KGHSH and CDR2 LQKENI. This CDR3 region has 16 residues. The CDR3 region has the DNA TGTGCCAGCTCACCAGCAGGGAAATCCTCTGGAAACACCATATATTTT. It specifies CASSPAGKSSGNTIYF.

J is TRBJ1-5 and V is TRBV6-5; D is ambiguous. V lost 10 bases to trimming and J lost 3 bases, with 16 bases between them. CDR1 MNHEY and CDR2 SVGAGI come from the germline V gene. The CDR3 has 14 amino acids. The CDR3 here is CAIHNSLANQPQHF. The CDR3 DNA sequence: TGTGCCATCCACAACTCTCTCGCCAATCAGCCCCAGCATTTT.

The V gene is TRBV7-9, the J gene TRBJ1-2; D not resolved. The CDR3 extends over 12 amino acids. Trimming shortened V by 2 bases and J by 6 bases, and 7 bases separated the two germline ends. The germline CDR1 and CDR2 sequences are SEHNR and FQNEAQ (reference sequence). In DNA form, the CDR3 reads TGTGCCAGCAGCTTAACCACAGATGGCTACACCTTC. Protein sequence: CASSLTTDGYTF.

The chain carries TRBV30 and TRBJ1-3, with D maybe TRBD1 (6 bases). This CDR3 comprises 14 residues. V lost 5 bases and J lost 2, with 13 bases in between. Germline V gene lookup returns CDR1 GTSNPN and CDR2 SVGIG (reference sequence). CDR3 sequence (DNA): TGTGCCTGGGGGGGGAGGGGGGCTGGAAACACCATATATTTT. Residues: CAWGGRGAGNTIYF.

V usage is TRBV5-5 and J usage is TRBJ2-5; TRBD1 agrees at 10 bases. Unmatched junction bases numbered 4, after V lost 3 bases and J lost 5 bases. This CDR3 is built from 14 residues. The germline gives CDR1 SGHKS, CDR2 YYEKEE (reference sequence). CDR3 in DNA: TGTGCCAGCAGCTGGGACAGGGGTGGGGAGACCCAGTACTTC. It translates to CASSWDRGGETQYF.